These 17 T cell receptor beta chains came from one sample sequenced in a study of blood T cell repertoires in COVID-19. Assay used: immunoSEQ multiplex PCR; TCRdb lists only in-frame clones, some missing. Among 200,000 to 250,000 clones listed, 75% to 85% were seen once. Sequencing used peripheral blood. The receptors derive from a woman in her thirties with COVID-19, enrolled during active disease.

In this sample, this clone turned up a few times. This CDR3 is also generated by other DNA sequences in the sample. The chain couples TRBV15 to TRBJ1-2; D not resolved. The CDR3 is made up of 13 amino acids. From germline, CDR1 is LNHNV and CDR2 YYDKDF (reference sequence). V was pared by 0 bases and J by 8 bases, with 10 bases between. CDR3 protein: CATSRDRGYGYTF. CDR3 coding DNA: TGTGCCACCAGCAGAGATCGGGGTTACGGCTACACCTTC.

V usage is TRBV19 and J usage is TRBJ1-6; TRBD1 matches at 9 bases. Germline CDR1 is LNHDA and CDR2 is SQIVND (reference sequence). The trim removed 5 bases at V and 6 bases at J, leaving 8 bases unmatched. The CDR3 extends over 16 amino acids. The CDR3 DNA reads as TGTGCCAGTAGTGAACTGGGACAGGGTCGTAATTCACCCCTCCACTTT. It specifies CASSELGQGRNSPLHF.

The chain joins TRBV5-1 to TRBJ1-4, with 7 bases matching TRBD1. Germline V gives CDR1 SGHRS, CDR2 YFSETQ. The CDR3 runs 16 residues. V shed 0 bases, J shed 6 bases, and the junction held 8 bases outside the gene matches. CDR3 region: CASSLGRGRTDEKLFF. DNA for the CDR3: TGCGCCAGCAGCTTGGGGAGGGGGCGTACTGATGAAAAACTGTTTTTT.

The chain links TRBV13 to TRBJ1-6, with D unclear. CDR3 length: 16 amino acids. V was pared by 2 bases and J by 6 bases, with 14 bases between. Germline assignment: CDR1 PRHDT and CDR2 FYEKMQ (reference sequence). The CDR3: CASSLRGSNVNSPLHF. The CDR3 DNA reads as TGTGCCAGCAGCTTACGAGGATCTAATGTTAATTCACCCCTCCACTTT.

The chain joins TRBV5-6 to TRBJ2-2; a possible D gene is TRBD2 (6 bases). The V gene's germline CDR1 is SGHDT and CDR2 YYEEEE. The CDR3 contains 16 residues. V was shortened by 4 bases and J by 1 base, with 14 bases between the two germline ends. The chain's CDR3 is CASSPGTALNTGELFF. In DNA form, the CDR3 reads TGTGCCAGCAGCCCCGGGACTGCCTTGAACACCGGGGAGCTGTTTTTT.

The chain couples TRBV16 to TRBJ2-5; 8 nucleotides line up with TRBD2. J was trimmed by 5 bases and V by 2 bases; bases with no gene match: 4. The CDR3 is 14 amino acids. Germline CDR1 KGHSY, CDR2 FQNENV. The CDR3 loop is CASSQTSGGETQYF. The CDR3 DNA follows: TGTGCCAGCAGCCAAACAAGCGGGGGTGAGACCCAGTACTTC.

The V gene is TRBV4-2, the J gene TRBJ2-7, with 10 bases identical to TRBD2. The germline V gene encodes CDR1 LGHNA and CDR2 YNFKEQ. The CDR3 is 17 residues long. V shed 0 bases, J shed 0 bases, and the junction held 5 bases outside the gene matches. DNA for the CDR3: TGTGCCAGCAGCCAAGAGGCTAGCGGGAGCCCCTCCTACGAGCAGTACTTC. Translation gives CASSQEASGSPSYEQYF.

This clone came up many times. V usage is TRBV9 and J usage is TRBJ1-6; D may be TRBD1 (5 bases). In germline, CDR1 is SGDLS, CDR2 YYNGEE. The CDR3 is made up of 14 amino acids. Trimming took off 4 bases at V and 7 bases at J, with 12 bases between the two ends. CDR3 sequence (DNA): TGTGCCAGCAGCTCGGACACACGGAATTCACCCCTCCACTTT. It codes for CASSSDTRNSPLHF. Supplemented by reference TRBV9 and TRBJ1-6, the full variable domain reads DSGVTQTPKHLITATGQRVTLRCSPRSGDLSVYWYQQSLDQGLQFLIQYYNGEERAKGNILERFSAQQFPDLHSELNLSSLELGDSALYFCASSSDTRNSPLHFGNGTRLTVT.

The gene calls are TRBV10-1 and TRBJ1-1; 11 nucleotides agree with TRBD1. Germline V gene sequence: CDR1 WNHNN, CDR2 SYGVQD (reference sequence). The CDR3 spans 18 residues. The V and J ends lost 2 bases and 0 bases, in that order; junction bases with no gene match: 8. As DNA, the CDR3 is TGCGCCAGCAGTGAGAAGGACAGGGGGCTCTGGATGAACACTGAAGCTTTCTTT. Its protein is CASSEKDRGLWMNTEAFF.

The V call is TRBV11-3, the J call TRBJ2-1; TRBD1 matches at 10 bases. The V and J ends lost 4 bases and 9 bases, in that order; junction bases with no gene match: 6. The germline CDR1 and CDR2 sequences are SGHNT and YENEEA. This CDR3 is 14 amino acids long. CDR3 protein: CASSSGTGDGEQFF. DNA of the CDR3: TGTGCCAGCAGCTCCGGGACAGGGGATGGTGAGCAGTTCTTC.

For the CDR3, the DNA is TGTGCCAGCAGCAAGCTGGGGGGGGGAAGACACAATGAGCAGTTCTTC. Translation: CASSKLGGGRHNEQFF. The chain couples TRBV7-2 to TRBJ2-1; 7 nucleotides match TRBD2. The CDR3 loop spans 16 amino acids. The V segment lost 5 bases and the J segment 5 bases; nucleotides outside the gene matches: 12. Germline CDR1 is SGHTA and CDR2 is FQGNSA.

This chain links TRBV24-1 with TRBJ2-1; unclear D gene. The V and J ends lost 3 bases and 0 bases respectively, with 8 bases between them. This CDR3 is 15 amino acids long. CDR1 is KGHDR, CDR2 SFDVKD, per germline. The CDR3, as DNA: TGTGCCACCAGTGATAGACACAGCTCCTACAATGAGCAGTTCTTC. It translates to CATSDRHSSYNEQFF.

V gene TRBV7-6 combines with J gene TRBJ1-5; D is possibly TRBD1 (5 bases). The germline V and J ends were trimmed by 0 bases and 0 bases, with 9 bases remaining between them. CDR1 is SGHVS and CDR2 is FNYEAQ in the germline V gene. The CDR3 sequence is 16 residues long. Here the CDR3 DNA reads TGTGCCAGCAGCTTAGCCGCGGGGGTTAGCAATCAGCCCCAGCATTTT. It encodes CASSLAAGVSNQPQHF. Together with reference TRBV7-6 and TRBJ1-5, the CDR3 gives the full variable domain: GAGVSQSPRYKVTKRGQDVALRCDPISGHVSLYWYRQALGQGPEFLTYFNYEAQQDKSGLPNDRFSAERPEGSISTLTIQRTEQRDSAMYRCASSLAAGVSNQPQHFGDGTRLSIL.

This clone was detected only a few times. The genes are TRBV2 and TRBJ1-3; TRBD1 matches at 8 bases. Trimming took 4 bases from V and 4 from J; bases not matched to a gene: 6. In germline, CDR1 is SNHLY, CDR2 FYNNEI. This CDR3 contains 15 residues. DNA of the CDR3: TGTGCCAGCAGTGTGGGCAGGGGGCGAGGAAACACCATATATTTT. Amino acid sequence: CASSVGRGRGNTIYF.

The CDR3 reads CASIPPGGGWEETQYF. DNA for the CDR3: TGTGCCAGCATCCCCCCGGGGGGCGGTTGGGAAGAGACCCAGTACTTC. The rearrangement joins TRBV25-1 to TRBJ2-5, with D possibly TRBD2 on 7 matching bases. This CDR3 comprises 16 residues. From germline, CDR1 is MGHDK and CDR2 SYGVNS. Trimming cost V 7 bases and J 3 bases, with 21 bases left between them. Full variable domain (remainder filled in from reference TRBV25-1 and TRBJ2-5): EADIYQTPRYLVIGTGKKITLECSQTMGHDKMYWYQQDPGMELHLIHYSYGVNSTEKGDLSSESTVSRIRTEHFPLTLESARPSHTSQYLCASIPPGGGWEETQYFGPGTRLLVL.

The sample holds a few counts of this clone. This rearrangement joins TRBV2 to TRBJ1-2; 12 bases fit TRBD1. Germline trimming cut 3 bases from V and 8 bases from J; bases unmatched to any gene: 4. This CDR3 has 14 amino acids. Germline CDR1 SNHLY, CDR2 FYNNEI. CDR3 sequence: CASSDGGQGAGYTF. The CDR3 region has the DNA TGTGCCAGCAGTGATGGGGGACAGGGGGCGGGCTACACCTTC. Supplemented by reference TRBV2 and TRBJ1-2, the full variable domain reads EPEVTQTPSHQVTQMGQEVILRCVPISNHLYFYWYRQILGQKVEFLVSFYNNEISEKSEIFDDQFSVERPDGSNFTLKIRSTKLEDSAMYFCASSDGGQGAGYTFGSGTRLTVV.

The J gene is TRBJ2-5, the V gene TRBV24-1, with TRBD2 matching 7 bases. Germline values: CDR1 KGHDR, CDR2 SFDVKD. The junction had 5 bases not matched to a gene; V was cut back by 5 bases and J by 0 bases. This CDR3 contains 15 residues. The CDR3 nucleotides are TGTGCCACCAGTGTAGACGGGGGGAACCAAGAGACCCAGTACTTC. It codes for CATSVDGGNQETQYF.